This T cell receptor beta chain is drawn from a study of T cells after yellow fever vaccination. The overall study: SMART-Seq v4 Ultra Low Input prepared libraries from low-cell fractions.

V was pared by 2 bases and J by 2 bases, with 13 bases between. The CDR3 extends over 16 amino acids. Germline lookup yields CDR1 SEHNR and CDR2 FQNEAQ (reference sequence). In TCRdb, the 5' RACE reads were re-called with MiXCR into one record per CDR3 protein. The sample lists around 310,000 distinct CDR3 sequences, approximately 4.2% occurring once. The chain joins TRBV7-9 to TRBJ1-3; no firm D call. The clonotype comes from a man younger than 30 who received the YFV17D yellow fever vaccine. Specimen: PBMCs, collected 5 days after the yellow fever booster vaccination. The CDR3, as DNA: TGTGCCAGCAGCTTACGTTCAGACCGACCTGGAAACACCATATATTTT. Amino acid sequence: CASSLRSDRPGNTIYF.